These T cell receptor beta chains were read from a single sample in a study of T cell changes during pregnancy in multiple sclerosis. The data were produced by immunoSEQ multiplex PCR, yet TCRdb's version contains in-frame clones alone and is incomplete. The data show approximately 87,000 clones, with about nine tenths seen just once and 0.47% held by the top ten. This sample comprised CD4+ T cells from peripheral blood mononuclear cells, obtained in the second trimester of pregnancy. The receptor set was obtained from a female donor with multiple sclerosis, enrolled in a pregnancy study. The CDR3 runs from the conserved cysteine through the conserved F or W. The order of the fields is J gene, V gene, D gene, clone size, CDR3 DNA, CDR3 protein. D genes are given only for firm matches. Some rows have no size entry. The others give once, few or many, or a class for an expanded clone.

>TRBJ2-3|TRBV11-3|NA|NA
TGTGCCAGCCGTGTATCCGGCACAGATACGCAGTATTTT
CASRVSGTDTQYF
>TRBJ1-3|TRBV19|NA|NA
TGTGCCAGTAGTCATGCGGGGAACACCATATATTTT
CASSHAGNTIYF
>TRBJ1-2|TRBV28|TRBD1|NA
TGTGCCAGCACCCGACAGGGGAGTGGGGTATTTTATGGCTACACCTTC
CASTRQGSGVFYGYTF
>TRBJ1-1|TRBV6-1|NA|NA
TGTGCCAGCCGGGACACAATGAACACTGAAGCTTTCTTT
CASRDTMNTEAFF
>TRBJ1-1|TRBV19|NA|NA
TGTGCCAGTAGTATTTTTCACACAGACCATATGAACACTGAAGCTTTCTTT
CASSIFHTDHMNTEAFF
>TRBJ1-1|TRBV28|NA|NA
TGTGCCAGCAGCCCAACCGGTTTGGTAGTAGCTTTCTTT
CASSPTGLVVAFF
>TRBJ1-5|TRBV7-6|TRBD1|NA
TGTGCCAGCAGCTCCGACAGGGAACAGCCCCAGCATTTT
CASSSDREQPQHF
>TRBJ1-4|TRBV10-3|TRBD1|NA
TGTGCCATCAGTGTTGACAGGGGGCAAAGTGAAAAACTGTTTTTT
CAISVDRGQSEKLFF
>TRBJ1-2|TRBV28|NA|NA
TGTGCCAGCAGTCCCGACAGATATGGCTACACCTTC
CASSPDRYGYTF
>TRBJ2-7|TRBV14|TRBD2|NA
TGTGCCAGCAGCCCACTAGAGCTAGCGGGGGTTTCCTACGAGCAGTACTTC
CASSPLELAGVSYEQYF
>TRBJ1-6|TRBV18|TRBD1|NA
TGTGCCAGCTCACCCCGCTCTGACAGGGGTAATTCACCCCTCCACTTT
CASSPRSDRGNSPLHF
>TRBJ1-1|TRBV10-3|NA|NA
TGTGCCATCAGTGAGTCGAGGGCGGAGAACACTGAAGCTTTCTTT
CAISESRAENTEAFF
>TRBJ1-1|TRBV30|TRBD1|NA
TGTGCCTGGAGTGGTGGCGGACAGGGAGAAGCTTTCTTT
CAWSGGGQGEAFF
>TRBJ1-2|TRBV19|TRBD1|NA
TGTGCCAGTAGTATGGGGACAGGCTATGGCTACACCTTC
CASSMGTGYGYTF
>TRBJ2-7|TRBV7-2|TRBD2|NA
TGTGCCAGCAGCTTAGCGTTTGGCGGGGGAAGGAGCGAGCAGTACTTC
CASSLAFGGGRSEQYF
>TRBJ2-7|TRBV19|TRBD1|NA
TGTGCCAGTAGTCCAAAAGGGACAGTGCTCTACGAGCAGTACTTC
CASSPKGTVLYEQYF
>TRBJ1-1|TRBV6-5|NA|once
TGTGCCAGCAGTTACTCGATGGGGGGAAAATGGACTGAAGCTTTCTTT
CASSYSMGGKWTEAFF
>TRBJ2-3|TRBV5-4|TRBD2|NA
TGTGCCAGCAGCTCGCACCCTAGCGGGAGCATTACAGATACGCAGTATTTT
CASSSHPSGSITDTQYF
>TRBJ1-3|TRBV5-1|TRBD1|NA
TGCGCCAGCAGCATACTAGGGACAGCCAGCTCTGGAAACACCATATATTTT
CASSILGTASSGNTIYF
>TRBJ2-3|TRBV19|TRBD1|NA
TGTGCCAGTAGTCCCCGGGACAGGGGGTCTACAGATACGCAGTATTTT
CASSPRDRGSTDTQYF
>TRBJ2-7|TRBV5-5|NA|NA
TGTGCCAGCAGCCTAGACTACGAGCAGTACTTC
CASSLDYEQYF
>TRBJ1-1|TRBV9|NA|NA
TGTGCCAGCAGCGATATCACTGAAGCTTTCTTT
CASSDITEAFF
>TRBJ2-3|TRBV28|TRBD1|NA
TGTGCCAGCAGACCCCGACAGGGGAGACCAGATACGCAGTATTTT
CASRPRQGRPDTQYF
>TRBJ2-3|TRBV11-3|TRBD2|few
TGTGCCAGCAGCTCGCGCGGGGGGGCCTTAGATACGCAGTATTTT
CASSSRGGALDTQYF
>TRBJ2-2|TRBV11-1|NA|NA
TGTGCCAGCAGCTTAACCAGGGTCGAGGTGTTTTTT
CASSLTRVEVFF
>TRBJ1-2|TRBV15|TRBD1|NA
TGTGCCACCAGCAGGAAACCGGGACAGGGTCTCTATGGCTACACCTTC
CATSRKPGQGLYGYTF
>TRBJ1-2|TRBV2|TRBD1|NA
TGTGCCAGCACCCTCGGGACAGGACAAAGGGGCTACACCTTC
CASTLGTGQRGYTF
>TRBJ2-7|TRBV7-9|NA|NA
TGTGCCAGCGGACATTGGGTCGTAGACGAGCAGTACTTC
CASGHWVVDEQYF
>TRBJ1-5|TRBV27|TRBD1|NA
TGTGCCAGCAGTTTCCGGACAGGGGGAAGCAATCAGCCCCAGCATTTT
CASSFRTGGSNQPQHF
>TRBJ2-5|TRBV27|NA|NA
TGTGCCAGCAGTTTAGTGTCAGGGAAATTGGAGACCCAGTACTTC
CASSLVSGKLETQYF
>TRBJ1-2|TRBV18|TRBD1|once
TGTGCCAGCTCACGGGGACAGAACTATGGCTACACCTTC
CASSRGQNYGYTF
>TRBJ2-7|TRBV5-6|TRBD1|NA
TGTGCCAGCAGCCCTGACAGGGGGCTCGGAGAGCAGTACTTC
CASSPDRGLGEQYF
>TRBJ1-2|TRBV4-3|NA|NA
TGCGCCAGCGGGGAGTGCGGCTACACCTTC
CASGECGYTF
>TRBJ1-1|TRBV7-9|TRBD1|NA
TGTGCCAGCAGCTGGGGGACAGGGGGCGTCACTGAAGCTTTCTTT
CASSWGTGGVTEAFF
>TRBJ2-3|TRBV10-2|TRBD2|NA
TGCGCCAGCACACTAGCGGAGCTGGCCACAGATACGCAGTATTTT
CASTLAELATDTQYF
>TRBJ2-7|TRBV7-2|TRBD1|NA
TGTGCCAGCAGCTTGACAGGGTTCGGGTACGAGCAGTACTTC
CASSLTGFGYEQYF
>TRBJ2-2|TRBV6-5|TRBD2|NA
TGTGCCAGCAGTTCCATAGCGGGAGGCACCGGGGAGCTGTTTTTT
CASSSIAGGTGELFF
>TRBJ2-3|TRBV9|TRBD2|NA
TGTGCCAGCAGCGTAGGGGCTAGCGGGAGAGGCACAGATACGCAGTATTTT
CASSVGASGRGTDTQYF
>TRBJ2-5|TRBV5-1|NA|NA
TGCGCCAGCAGCCCAACACCTGACCAAGAGACCCAGTACTTC
CASSPTPDQETQYF
>TRBJ1-1|TRBV7-2|NA|once
TGTGCCAGCAGCCCCGCCAGGGGGAACACTGAAGCTTTCTTT
CASSPARGNTEAFF
>TRBJ2-1|TRBV6-1|TRBD1|NA
TGTGCCAGCAGTGTTTTGGACAGGGTGGGCTTTGGTGAGCAGTTCTTC
CASSVLDRVGFGEQFF
>TRBJ2-1|TRBV27|TRBD1|NA
TGTGCCAGCAGTCCGGGGACAGCCCAACAGTTCTTC
CASSPGTAQQFF
>TRBJ1-6|TRBV5-4|TRBD1|NA
TGTGCCAGCAGCTTGTTAGGACAGGCTTATTCACCCCTCCACTTT
CASSLLGQAYSPLHF
>TRBJ2-7|TRBV5-1|TRBD1|NA
TGCGCCAGCAGCGCCACAGGGGGCTACGAGCAGTACTTC
CASSATGGYEQYF
>TRBJ2-7|TRBV11-3|NA|NA
TGTGCCACCGGCGAGGGGGGGGGATACGAGCAGTACTTC
CATGEGGGYEQYF
>TRBJ2-1|TRBV6-5|TRBD1|NA
TGTGCCAGCACTCCAAGACAGGGGGCGGTGGATGAGCAGTTCTTC
CASTPRQGAVDEQFF
>TRBJ2-1|TRBV28|TRBD1|once
TGTGCCAGCAGGACAGGGGGCTCGTACAATGAGCAGTTCTTC
CASRTGGSYNEQFF
>TRBJ2-1|TRBV5-4|TRBD1|NA
TGTGCCAGCAGCCGGACAGGGTTTACCTACAATGAGCAGTTCTTC
CASSRTGFTYNEQFF
>TRBJ1-4|TRBV7-2|NA|NA
TGTGCCAGCAGCCCCAGGGTAGGGGAAAAACTGTTTTTT
CASSPRVGEKLFF
>TRBJ1-4|TRBV7-8|TRBD1|once
TGTGCCAGCAGCCCAGGACAGGGAAATGAAAAACTGTTTTTT
CASSPGQGNEKLFF
>TRBJ1-2|TRBV28|TRBD1|once
TGTGCCAGCAGGTATCCCAGGGGGCTAGGCTATGGCTACACCTTC
CASRYPRGLGYGYTF
>TRBJ2-7|TRBV5-1|NA|NA
TGCGCCAGCAGCTTGGAAGGAGCCTACGAGCAGTACTTC
CASSLEGAYEQYF